This T cell receptor (beta chain) was captured by sequencing in a study of T cells expressing NK-cell markers. After re-calling the 5' RACE reads, TCRdb lists one entry per CDR3 protein, DNA absent. In all, the sample yields fewer than 400,000 distinct CDR3 sequences. Germline lookup yields CDR1 SGHRS and CDR2 YFSETQ. CDR3 size: 17 residues. The specimen was blood T cells: a sorted CD56 or NKG2C T cell subset, CD4+ or CD8+ T cells, or bulk PBMC T cells (not recorded which). V is TRBV5-1 and J is TRBJ2-4. The sequence came from a woman in her fifties or sixties in good health. The chain's CDR3 is CASSLSSRTYAKNIQYF.